Reported below is one T cell receptor (beta chain). The entry originates in a study of blood T cell repertoires in COVID-19. Sequencing used immunoSEQ multiplex PCR; TCRdb keeps in-frame clones, though not all of them. The data hold 350,000 or so clones, with roughly nine tenths observed a single time. It was during active infection that Seattle patients were enrolled and then longitudinally followed. The V and J ends lost 2 bases and 7 bases respectively, with 16 bases between them. The CDR3 extends over 15 amino acids. The germline V gene has CDR1 SGHTA and CDR2 FQGTGA. The sequence derives from a woman aged 55-69 years with COVID-19, enrolled during active disease. The chain uses TRBV7-3 and TRBJ2-3; tentative D call: TRBD2 (6 bases). Material: peripheral blood. The CDR3 protein is CASSLGTGGRNTQYF. CDR3 sequence (DNA): TGTGCCAGCAGCTTAGGGACCGGGGGAAGGAATACGCAGTATTTT.